A single sample gave rise to the 12 T cell receptor beta chains below, sequenced in a study of shared clonotypes between healthy human individuals. Data came from immunoSEQ multiplex PCR; TCRdb stores just in-frame clones and leaves some out. The sample lists fewer than 700,000 clones, roughly 79% occurring once. Material for sequencing was PBMCs. These receptors came from a woman aged 40-49 years in good health. Some clones in this sample may be carry-over from other donors' samples.

As for this clone: Other DNA sequences in this sample translate to the same CDR3. The V call is TRBV6-1, the J call TRBJ2-7; 9 bases map to TRBD2. With V trimmed by 3 bases and J by 0 bases, 0 bases remained unmatched. Germline CDR1 and CDR2: MNHNS and SASEGT. This CDR3 contains 14 residues. The CDR3 spells CASSEGLASYEQYF. The CDR3, as DNA: TGTGCCAGCAGTGAGGGACTAGCCTCCTACGAGCAGTACTTC.

The V gene is TRBV4-1, the J gene TRBJ2-4, with D possibly being TRBD1 (5 bases). The CDR3 is 15 residues long. The V and J ends lost 4 bases and 0 bases respectively, with 10 bases between them. The V gene's germline CDR1 is MGHRA and CDR2 YSYEKL. This chain's CDR3 is CASSLVQGAKNIQYF. The CDR3 nucleotides read TGCGCCAGCAGCCTAGTGCAGGGAGCCAAAAACATTCAGTACTTC.

The V call is TRBV5-6, the J call TRBJ2-3, with D possibly called TRBD1 or TRBD2 (5 bases each). CDR3 size: 15 residues. The germline gives CDR1 SGHDT, CDR2 YYEEEE. The V end was cut by 0 bases, the J end by 2 bases, with 10 bases between. CDR3 sequence (DNA): TGTGCCAGCAGCTTGGAGGGGCTAGCCACAGATACGCAGTATTTT. This encodes CASSLEGLATDTQYF. Full variable domain (missing parts from reference TRBV5-6 and TRBJ2-3): DAGVTQSPTHLIKTRGQQVTLRCSPKSGHDTVSWYQQALGQGPQFIFQYYEEEERQRGNFPDRFSGHQFPNYSSELNVNALLLGDSALYLCASSLEGLATDTQYFGPGTRLTVL.

The V gene is TRBV7-9, the J gene TRBJ1-1, with a possible D match to TRBD1 (6 bases). Germline V lookup: CDR1 SEHNR, CDR2 FQNEAQ (reference sequence). The CDR3 contains 16 residues. Trimming removed 2 bases at V and 0 bases at J, with 13 bases between. In nucleotides, the CDR3 is TGTGCCAGCAGCTTACTCGGACAGCTAATGAACACTGAAGCTTTCTTT. This codes for CASSLLGQLMNTEAFF.

The gene calls are TRBV9 and TRBJ2-2, with D hard to call. Per germline, CDR1 SGDLS and CDR2 YYNGEE. This CDR3 contains 13 residues. V lost 6 bases and J 5 bases, leaving 11 bases between the germline ends. The CDR3 here is CASNTDGTGELFF. CDR3 coding DNA: TGTGCCAGCAATACAGACGGAACCGGGGAGCTGTTTTTT.

V gene TRBV4-2 combines with J gene TRBJ1-5; a possible D gene is TRBD1 (6 bases). The CDR3 covers 16 residues. Germline V gene lookup returns CDR1 LGHNA and CDR2 YNFKEQ. With 0 bases removed from V and 4 bases from J, the gap between germline ends came to 13 bases. CDR3 residues: CASSQDPQGRNQPQHF. The CDR3 DNA follows: TGTGCCAGCAGCCAAGACCCACAGGGCCGGAATCAGCCCCAGCATTTT.

The V and J genes are TRBV29-1 and TRBJ2-3; TRBD1 agrees at 12 bases. CDR1 SQVTM and CDR2 ANQGSEA come from the germline V gene. V lost 8 bases, J lost 5 bases, and 5 bases stayed unmatched. This CDR3 has 13 amino acids. The CDR3 region is CSTGQGAIDTQYF. CDR3 bases: TGCAGCACGGGACAGGGGGCGATAGATACGCAGTATTTT.

The gene calls are TRBV29-1 and TRBJ2-1; TRBD1 aligns across 8 bases. This CDR3 has 16 amino acids. CDR1 and CDR2 (germline): SQVTM, ANQGSEA. After removal of 2 bases from V and 4 bases from J, the junction contained 10 bases not matched to a gene. In DNA form, the CDR3 reads TGCAGCGTTGAACTGGGCCAGGGGGCTTCTTACAATGAGCAGTTCTTC. It encodes CSVELGQGASYNEQFF.

The rearrangement uses TRBV18 and TRBJ2-7; D possibly corresponds to TRBD2 (5 bases). The V end lost 2 bases, the J end lost 3 bases, and 11 bases lay between the germline ends. Germline V gene lookup returns CDR1 KGHSH and CDR2 LQKENI. CDR3 size: 14 residues. CDR3 sequence reads: CASSPSGSVYEQYF. In DNA, the CDR3 is TGTGCCAGCTCACCATCGGGGTCCGTCTACGAGCAGTACTTC.

This rearrangement joins TRBV5-1 to TRBJ1-4; D possibly corresponds to TRBD1 (5 bases). CDR3 length: 13 amino acids. Trimming cost V 6 bases and J 8 bases, with 14 bases left between them. CDR1 and CDR2 (germline): SGHRS, YFSETQ. The CDR3 spells CASTPQGGEKLFF. The CDR3 DNA reads TGCGCCAGCACCCCGCAGGGAGGCGAAAAACTGTTTTTT.

The chain recombines TRBV6-6 with TRBJ1-5, with TRBD1 matching over 9 bases. V was clipped by 5 bases and J by 6 bases; unmatched bases: 8. This CDR3 has 15 amino acids. Germline CDR1 MNHNY, CDR2 SVGAGI (reference sequence). CDR3 sequence reads: CASSPRTGAAQPQHF. In DNA, the CDR3 is TGTGCCAGCAGTCCTAGGACAGGGGCGGCTCAGCCCCAGCATTTT.

Only one count was recorded for this clone. Other DNA sequences within the sample encode an identical CDR3. CDR3 in amino acids: CASSRGYQETQYF. In DNA, the CDR3 is TGTGCCAGCAGCCGGGGTTACCAAGAGACCCAGTACTTC. The chain couples TRBV11-2 to TRBJ2-5; D is perhaps TRBD2 (5 bases). The germline V gene has CDR1 SGHAT and CDR2 FQNNGV. This CDR3 has 13 residues. V was cut by 5 bases and J by 0 bases, with 7 bases left in between. Full variable domain (missing parts from reference TRBV11-2 and TRBJ2-5): EAGVAQSPRYKIIEKRQSVAFWCNPISGHATLYWYQQILGQGPKLLIQFQNNGVVDDSQLPKDRFSAERLKGVDSTLKIQPAKLEDSAVYLCASSRGYQETQYFGPGTRLLVL.